This T cell receptor (beta chain) was recorded in a study of shared clonotypes between healthy human individuals. TCRdb's table, derived via immunoSEQ multiplex PCR, lists solely in-frame clones and lacks some. Of 950,000 to 1,300,000 clones in the sample, around 76% are singletons; the top ten hold 1.4% to 1.5%. The CDR3 runs 12 residues. The germline V gene encodes CDR1 GTSNPN and CDR2 SVGIG (reference sequence). Trimming took off 3 bases at V and 2 bases at J, with 8 bases between the two ends. About this clone itself: Antigen unknown. Additional DNA sequences in this sample encode the identical CDR3.

The study, taken as a whole, reports: Represented diversity (both genetic and exposure-history) was limited by the small number of donors. Sharing across four donors was highest in naive CD4 (around 5%) and lowest in memory CD8 (0.4%).

Everyone who donated was a Caucasian adult who lived in Nashville, Tennessee. This clonotype was obtained from a man aged 18 to 35 in good health. Sequencing was done on a sample of memory CD4+ T cells sorted from blood. Subset reported: CD45RA-negative fraction. This chain connects TRBV30 to TRBJ2-7, with D possibly matching TRBD1 (5 bases). The CDR3 nucleotides are TGTGCCTGGAGCGAAGGGGCCTACGAGCAGTACTTC. It specifies CAWSEGAYEQYF.